This T cell receptor (beta chain) stems from a study of blood T cell repertoires in COVID-19. About the study: Acute and convalescent COVID-19 specimens originated in the United States, Italy and Spain. PBMCs, B-cell-depleted T cells, or T cells were the source of the cDNA or gDNA that made up the material.

Original analysis: Amplification of reference gene primers provided the estimated nucleated cell counts. Assay used: immunoSEQ multiplex PCR; TCRdb lists only in-frame clones, some missing. Clone size and V and J calls were adopted from that table, with D and trimming inferred from the DNA. This table has approximately 110,000 clones, 75% to 85% appearing once. This clone appeared once. The sequencing sample was made of peripheral blood. The sequence came from a woman in her 70s with acute or convalescent COVID-19.

The CDR3 DNA sequence: TGCGCCAGCAGAGAGAGCGGCTACGAGCAGTACTTC. Translated: CASRESGYEQYF. The V gene is TRBV10-2, the J gene TRBJ2-7, with D possibly being TRBD2 (5 bases). From germline, CDR1 is WSHSY and CDR2 SAAADI. With 6 bases removed from V and 3 bases from J, the gap between germline ends came to 9 bases. This CDR3 is built from 12 residues.